Below, 20 T cell receptor beta chains from the same sample are listed, as sequenced in a study of blood T cell repertoires in COVID-19. Clones were read by immunoSEQ multiplex PCR, and TCRdb kept only the in-frame ones, dropping some. This table has some 96,000 clones, approximately 82% appearing once. Sequencing was done on a sample of peripheral blood. These receptors were taken from a human donor in a cohort sampled during active COVID-19.

V gene TRBV30 combines with J gene TRBJ2-7; 14 bases fit TRBD2. Germline lookup yields CDR1 GTSNPN and CDR2 SVGIG (reference sequence). CDR3 length equals 15 residues. The ends lost 1 base at V and 6 bases at J; junction bases unmatched: 5. CDR3 in amino acids: CAWSGLAGGPSEQYF. CDR3 DNA sequence: TGTGCCTGGAGTGGACTAGCGGGAGGGCCCTCCGAGCAGTACTTC.

The rearrangement uses TRBV28 and TRBJ1-4; no clear D gene. This CDR3 comprises 16 residues. CDR1 is MDHEN and CDR2 is SYDVKM in the germline V gene. The V and J ends lost 2 bases and 2 bases respectively, with 12 bases between them. The CDR3 DNA reads TGTGCCAGCAGTTTAGTTCTCCCGGGGACTAATGAAAAACTGTTTTTT. This encodes CASSLVLPGTNEKLFF.

This sequence joins TRBV5-1 and TRBJ2-2; tentatively, D is TRBD1 (5 bases). The germline gives CDR1 SGHRS, CDR2 YFSETQ. V dropped 6 bases and J dropped 3 bases, with 12 bases sitting between them. This CDR3 spans 14 amino acids. CDR3 residues: CASTRTPDTGELFF. The CDR3 DNA reads TGCGCCAGCACGCGGACACCGGACACCGGGGAGCTGTTTTTT.

This sequence joins TRBV5-6 and TRBJ1-3; 7 bases line up with TRBD1. The germline CDR1 and CDR2 sequences are SGHDT and YYEEEE. V shed 0 bases, J shed 0 bases, and the junction held 6 bases outside the gene matches. The CDR3 length is 17 residues. The chain's CDR3 is CASSLARGLTSGNTIYF. In DNA, the CDR3 is TGTGCCAGCAGCTTGGCCAGGGGGTTAACCTCTGGAAACACCATATATTTT. Full variable domain (rest looked up from reference TRBV5-6 and TRBJ1-3): DAGVTQSPTHLIKTRGQQVTLRCSPKSGHDTVSWYQQALGQGPQFIFQYYEEEERQRGNFPDRFSGHQFPNYSSELNVNALLLGDSALYLCASSLARGLTSGNTIYFGEGSWLTVV.

The V and J genes are TRBV9 and TRBJ2-1; 9 bases fit TRBD1. V trimming: 4 bases; J trimming: 8 bases; junction bases outside the gene matches: 10. Germline V lookup: CDR1 SGDLS, CDR2 YYNGEE. The CDR3 sequence is 15 residues long. The DNA for the CDR3 is TGTGCCAGCAGCAGCCGGGACAGGGAGGGAGATGAGCAGTTCTTC. Translating gives CASSSRDREGDEQFF.

This clone was seen only a few times. CDR3 bases: TGTGCCACAGGACAGGGGAGAGTGTCCTACGAGCAGTACTTC. It is translated as CATGQGRVSYEQYF. The V and J genes are TRBV19 and TRBJ2-7; 9 bases fit TRBD1. CDR3 size: 14 residues. Germline V gives CDR1 LNHDA, CDR2 SQIVND (reference sequence). V lost 10 bases, J lost 1 base, and 8 bases stayed unmatched.

This chain uses TRBV27 with TRBJ1-1; no clear D gene. Trimming stripped 6 bases from V and 4 bases from J, with 15 bases between. The CDR3 runs to 14 residues. The germline gives CDR1 MNHEY, CDR2 SMNVEV (reference sequence). CDR3 region: CASRLLSEGTEAFF. The CDR3 nucleotides are TGTGCCAGCAGACTCTTGTCAGAGGGCACTGAAGCTTTCTTT.

This sequence joins TRBV6-5 and TRBJ2-2; 9 nucleotides match TRBD1. The junction had 2 bases not matched to a gene; V was cut back by 8 bases and J by 7 bases. Germline CDR1 reads MNHEY; CDR2 reads SVGAGI. The CDR3 is 12 residues long. The CDR3 sequence is CASDRGIGELFF. CDR3 in DNA: TGTGCCAGCGACAGGGGGATCGGGGAGCTGTTTTTT.

CDR3 nucleotide sequence: TGTGCCAGCAGCTTAGTGATAGCGGGGGGGAACAATGAGCAGTTCTTC. It specifies CASSLVIAGGNNEQFF. The genes are TRBV7-6 and TRBJ2-1; 11 bases map to TRBD2. The ends lost 1 base at V and 5 bases at J; junction bases unmatched: 4. Germline CDR1 is SGHVS and CDR2 is FNYEAQ. The CDR3 is 16 residues long.

This clone was counted once. CDR3 amino acids: CASRNGGWRAGTEAFF. In DNA form, the CDR3 reads TGTGCCAGCAGGAATGGGGGGTGGAGGGCCGGCACTGAAGCTTTCTTT. V gene TRBV28 combines with J gene TRBJ1-1; TRBD1 might be the D (5 bases). V was clipped by 6 bases and J by 4 bases, with 21 bases between them. There are 16 residues in the CDR3. Germline CDR1 MDHEN, CDR2 SYDVKM.

CDR3 DNA sequence: TGTGCCATCAGCTACGGACAGGGGAACTATGGCTACACCTTC. It yields the protein CAISYGQGNYGYTF. This chain joins TRBV10-3 and TRBJ1-2, with 9 bases fitting TRBD1. The CDR3 contains 14 residues. Germline V gene lookup returns CDR1 ENHRY and CDR2 SYGVKD. The ends lost 6 bases at V and 2 bases at J; junction bases unmatched: 4.

The rearrangement links TRBV6-5 to TRBJ1-4; no clear D gene. Germline assignment: CDR1 MNHEY and CDR2 SVGAGI. Trimming pared 0 bases from V and 7 bases from J, leaving 15 bases between. The CDR3 has 16 residues. The CDR3 here is CASSYSSTLGGEKLFF. The CDR3 coding sequence is TGTGCCAGCAGTTACTCGTCCACTCTAGGCGGTGAAAAACTGTTTTTT.

The chain combines TRBV5-6 with TRBJ1-1; D is possibly TRBD1 (5 bases). The CDR3 spans 14 residues. The ends were cut back, 3 bases at V and 6 bases at J, with 15 bases in the middle. Per the germline V gene, CDR1 is SGHDT and CDR2 is YYEEEE. CDR3 bases: TGTGCCAGCAGCTCGAGGACCAGGGCAGCTGAAGCTTTCTTT. Translation gives CASSSRTRAAEAFF.

For this clone: The same CDR3 also results from other DNA sequences found in this sample. This chain links TRBV7-3 with TRBJ2-7, with 12 bases identical to TRBD1. The V and J ends lost 5 bases and 5 bases, in that order; junction bases with no gene match: 13. The length of the CDR3 is 17 residues. CDR1 SGHTA and CDR2 FQGTGA come from the germline V gene. DNA of the CDR3: TGTGCCAGCAGCGAGCGAGGGGGGGGACAGGGGGCGGACGAGCAGTACTTC. Protein sequence: CASSERGGGQGADEQYF.

The CDR3 region is CASSMSSGRGYEQYF. The CDR3 DNA reads TGTGCCAGCAGTATGTCTAGCGGGAGAGGCTACGAGCAGTACTTC. The rearrangement joins TRBV6-5 to TRBJ2-7, with 10 bases matching TRBD2. The V gene end was trimmed by 5 bases and the J gene end by 3 bases; junction bases not matched to a gene: 7. The CDR3 consists of 15 residues. Germline V gives CDR1 MNHEY, CDR2 SVGAGI.

This clone was counted between two and nine times. This chain connects TRBV3-1 (or the pseudogene TRBV3-2) to TRBJ1-3; unclear D gene. The CDR3 loop spans 14 amino acids. V lost 4 bases and J 2 bases, leaving 9 bases between the germline ends. Germline lookup yields CDR1 LGHDT and CDR2 YNNKEL (reference sequence). The CDR3 loop is CASSREGTGNTIYF. In nucleotides, the CDR3 is TGTGCCAGCAGCCGCGAGGGAACTGGAAACACCATATATTTT.

The chain recombines TRBV7-3 with TRBJ2-5; 13 nucleotides match TRBD2. The germline V gene has CDR1 SGHTA and CDR2 FQGTGA. The junction had 7 bases not matched to a gene; V was cut back by 5 bases and J by 7 bases. The CDR3 runs 15 residues. The CDR3 DNA follows: TGTGCCAGCAGCCCGGGGACTAGCGGGGTTTCGACCCAGTACTTC. Its translation: CASSPGTSGVSTQYF.

The V call is TRBV4-3, the J call TRBJ2-5; 9 bases agree with TRBD2. V was pared by 1 base and J by 4 bases, with 4 bases of the junction left unmatched. Per the germline V gene, CDR1 is LGHNA and CDR2 is YSLEER. The CDR3 is made up of 15 amino acids. The CDR3 coding sequence is TGCGCCAGCAGCCAAGTAGCGGGGGTTGGAGAGACCCAGTACTTC. It is translated as CASSQVAGVGETQYF.

This chain connects TRBV28 to TRBJ2-7, with D possibly matching TRBD1 (6 bases). V shed 5 bases and J shed 1 base, with 15 bases lying between them. Germline-derived CDR1 and CDR2 are MDHEN and SYDVKM. This CDR3 has 15 amino acids. This CDR3 reads CASSPPTGLSYEQYF. The CDR3 DNA follows: TGTGCCAGCAGTCCCCCCACAGGGTTGTCCTACGAGCAGTACTTC.

CDR3 nucleotide sequence: TGCGCCAGCAGCCCCTCATTACTAGCGGGAGTGAACAATGAGCAGTTCTTC. The encoded protein is CASSPSLLAGVNNEQFF. V usage is TRBV4-1 and J usage is TRBJ2-1; TRBD2 agrees at 11 bases. V lost 4 bases and J lost 5; bases outside the gene matches: 10. The germline V gene encodes CDR1 MGHRA and CDR2 YSYEKL. The CDR3 totals 17 residues.